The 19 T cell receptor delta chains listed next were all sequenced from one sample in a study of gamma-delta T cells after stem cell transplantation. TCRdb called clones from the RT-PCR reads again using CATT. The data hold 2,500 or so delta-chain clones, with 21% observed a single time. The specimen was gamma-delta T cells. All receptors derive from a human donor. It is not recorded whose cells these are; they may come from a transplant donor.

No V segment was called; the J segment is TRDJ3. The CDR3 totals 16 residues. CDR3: CACDPLLEWDTLHIFF. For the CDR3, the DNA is TGTGCCTGTGACCCACTTCTCGAATGGGACACCCTCCATATTTTTTTC.

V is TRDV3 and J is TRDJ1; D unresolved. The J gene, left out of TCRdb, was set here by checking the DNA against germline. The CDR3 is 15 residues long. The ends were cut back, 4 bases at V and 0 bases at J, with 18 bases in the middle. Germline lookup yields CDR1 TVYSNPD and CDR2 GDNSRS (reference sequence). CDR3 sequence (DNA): TGTGCCTCCCGGTGCCCCGGCGGGTACACCGATAAACTCATCTTT. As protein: CASRCPGGYTDKLIF.

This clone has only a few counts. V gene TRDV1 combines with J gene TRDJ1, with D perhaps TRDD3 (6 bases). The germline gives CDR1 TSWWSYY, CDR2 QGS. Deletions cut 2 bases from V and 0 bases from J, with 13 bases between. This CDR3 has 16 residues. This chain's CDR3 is CALGEAPWGYTDKLIF. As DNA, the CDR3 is TGTGCTCTTGGGGAAGCGCCCTGGGGATACACCGATAAACTCATCTTT.

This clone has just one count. The CDR3 DNA is TGTGCCTTTAGCCTAATGAGTATCCCCCTACTGGGGGAGTCCACCGATAAACTCATCTTT. This encodes CAFSLMSIPLLGESTDKLIF. The chain uses TRDV3 and TRDJ1, with 9 bases that match TRDD3. Assignment of the J gene here rests on matching the DNA to germline, because TCRdb gives none. The CDR3 consists of 20 residues. The V and J ends lost 0 bases and 1 base, in that order; junction bases with no gene match: 21. Germline V gives CDR1 TVYSNPD, CDR2 GDNSRS (reference sequence).

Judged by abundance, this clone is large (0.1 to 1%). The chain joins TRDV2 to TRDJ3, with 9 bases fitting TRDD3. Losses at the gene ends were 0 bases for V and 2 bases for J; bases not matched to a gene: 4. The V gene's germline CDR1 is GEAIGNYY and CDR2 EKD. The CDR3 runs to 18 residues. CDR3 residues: CACDTGDTRTWDTRQMFF. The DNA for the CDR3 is TGTGCCTGTGACACCGGGGATACGCGGACCTGGGACACCCGACAGATGTTTTTC.

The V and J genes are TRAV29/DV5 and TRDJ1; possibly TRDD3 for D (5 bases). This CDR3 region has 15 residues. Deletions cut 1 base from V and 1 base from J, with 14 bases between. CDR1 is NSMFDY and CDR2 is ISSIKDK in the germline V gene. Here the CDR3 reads CAASRIGASTDKLIF. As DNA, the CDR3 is TGTGCAGCAAGCAGGATAGGGGCGAGCACCGATAAACTCATCTTT.

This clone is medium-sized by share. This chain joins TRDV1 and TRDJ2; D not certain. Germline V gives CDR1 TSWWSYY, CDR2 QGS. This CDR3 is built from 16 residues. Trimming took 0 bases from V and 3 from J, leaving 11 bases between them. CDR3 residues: CALGELRPGLTAQLFF. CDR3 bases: TGTGCTCTTGGGGAACTTCGTCCAGGCCTGACAGCACAACTCTTCTTT.

CDR3 in amino acids: CACDTLLGDTRPCDTRPMFF. DNA for the CDR3: TGTGCCTGTGACACCCTCCTGGGGGATACGCGACCCTGTGACACCCGCCCGATGTTTTTC. The chain employs TRDV2 and TRDJ3; 12 bases fit TRDD3. This CDR3 region has 20 residues. Germline-derived CDR1 and CDR2 are GEAIGNYY and EKD. V shed 0 bases and J 18 bases; nucleotides not matched to a gene: 23.

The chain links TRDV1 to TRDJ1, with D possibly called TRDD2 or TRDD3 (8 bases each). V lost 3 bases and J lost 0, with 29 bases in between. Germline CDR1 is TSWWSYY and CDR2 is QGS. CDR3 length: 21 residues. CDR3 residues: CALGDHLFLRYWGLYTDKLIF. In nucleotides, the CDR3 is TGTGCTCTTGGGGACCACCTCTTCCTACGTTACTGGGGGCTTTACACCGATAAACTCATCTTT.

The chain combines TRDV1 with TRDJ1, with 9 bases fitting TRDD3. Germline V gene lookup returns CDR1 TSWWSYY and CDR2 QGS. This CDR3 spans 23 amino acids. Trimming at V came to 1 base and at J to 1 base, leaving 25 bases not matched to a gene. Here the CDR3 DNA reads TGTGCTCTTGGGGAACCCCGAGTAGGTCCTACTGTACTGGGGGACCCGGGCACCGATAAACTCATCTTT. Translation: CALGEPRVGPTVLGDPGTDKLIF.

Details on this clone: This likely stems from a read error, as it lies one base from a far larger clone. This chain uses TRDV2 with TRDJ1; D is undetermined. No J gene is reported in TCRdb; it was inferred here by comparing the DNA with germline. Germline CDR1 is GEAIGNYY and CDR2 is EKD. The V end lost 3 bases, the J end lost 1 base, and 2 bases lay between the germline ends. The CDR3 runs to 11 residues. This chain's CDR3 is CACDLTDKLIF. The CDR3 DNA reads TGTGCCTGTGACCTCACCGATAAACTCATCTTT.

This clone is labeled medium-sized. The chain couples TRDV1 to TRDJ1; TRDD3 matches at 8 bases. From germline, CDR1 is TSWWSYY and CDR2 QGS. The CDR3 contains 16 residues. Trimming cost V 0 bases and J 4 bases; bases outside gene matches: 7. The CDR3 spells CALGELLSGIRDKLIF. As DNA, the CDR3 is TGTGCTCTTGGGGAACTGTTATCAGGGATACGCGATAAACTCATCTTT.

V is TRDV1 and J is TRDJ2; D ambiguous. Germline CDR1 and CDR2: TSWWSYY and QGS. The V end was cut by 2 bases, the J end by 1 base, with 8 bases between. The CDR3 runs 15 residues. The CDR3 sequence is CALGEFPHLTAQLFF. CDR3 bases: TGTGCTCTTGGGGAATTCCCCCATTTGACAGCACAACTCTTCTTT.

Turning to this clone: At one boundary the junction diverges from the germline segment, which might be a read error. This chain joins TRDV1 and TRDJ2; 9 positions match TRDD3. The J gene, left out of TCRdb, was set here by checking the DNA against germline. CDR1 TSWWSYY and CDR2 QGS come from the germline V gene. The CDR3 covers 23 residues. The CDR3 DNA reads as TGTGCTCTTGGGGAAGACGATCGCCTTACTAGTAGGAGCTGGGGGATTTTGACAGCAAAACTCTTCTTT. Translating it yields CALGEDDRLTSRSWGILTAKLFF.

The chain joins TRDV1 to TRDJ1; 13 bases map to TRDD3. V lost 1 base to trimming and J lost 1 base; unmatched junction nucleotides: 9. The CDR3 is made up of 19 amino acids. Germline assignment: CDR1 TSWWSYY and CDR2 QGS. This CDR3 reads CALGEHSDWGIRSTDKLIF. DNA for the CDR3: TGTGCTCTTGGGGAACACAGCGACTGGGGGATACGTTCCACCGATAAACTCATCTTT.

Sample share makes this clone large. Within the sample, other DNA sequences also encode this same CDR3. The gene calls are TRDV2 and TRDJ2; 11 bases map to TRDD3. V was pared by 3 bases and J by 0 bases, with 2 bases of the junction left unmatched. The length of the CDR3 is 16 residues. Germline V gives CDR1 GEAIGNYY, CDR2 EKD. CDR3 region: CACDVLGDTLTAQLFF. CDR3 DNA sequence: TGTGCCTGTGACGTACTGGGGGATACTTTGACAGCACAACTCTTCTTT.

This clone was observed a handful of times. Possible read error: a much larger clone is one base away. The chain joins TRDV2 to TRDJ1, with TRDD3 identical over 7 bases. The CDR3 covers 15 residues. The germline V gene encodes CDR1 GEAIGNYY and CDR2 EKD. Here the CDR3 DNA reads TGTGCCTGTGACACTGGGGGACGGTACACCGATAAACTCACCTTT. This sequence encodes CACDTGGRYTDKLTF.

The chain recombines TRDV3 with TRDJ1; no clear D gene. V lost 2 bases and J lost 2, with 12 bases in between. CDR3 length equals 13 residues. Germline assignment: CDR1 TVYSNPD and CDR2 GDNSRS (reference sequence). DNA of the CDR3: TGTGCCTTTGGGTGGAAAGCAACCGATAAACTCATCTTT. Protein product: CAFGWKATDKLIF.

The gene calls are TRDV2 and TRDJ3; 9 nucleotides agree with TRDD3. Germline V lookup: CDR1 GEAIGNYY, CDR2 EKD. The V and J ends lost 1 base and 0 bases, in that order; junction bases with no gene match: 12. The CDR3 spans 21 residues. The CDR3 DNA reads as TGTGCCTGTGACACGGTACTGGGGGAATCCGCGAGCTCCTGGGACACCCGACAGATGTTTTTC. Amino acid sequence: CACDTVLGESASSWDTRQMFF.